A selection of T cell receptor beta chains follows, all from one sample in a study of shared clonotypes between healthy human individuals. Produced via immunoSEQ multiplex PCR; TCRdb's table is partial and in-frame only. The sample has 1.4 million to 1.5 million clones; roughly 97% are singletons. Sequenced sample: naive CD4+ T cells sorted from blood. These TCRs come from a man in his thirties or forties in good health. Each CDR3 is given with its conserved first and last residue. A D gene is named only where the DNA matches it firmly. Size is omitted from some rows. Given values are once, few, many or a class for expanded clones.

d_call,v_call,j_call,clone_size,cdr3_nt,cdr3_aa
TRBD2,TRBV19,TRBJ2-1,NA,TGTGCCAGTAGTATAGACCTACTTAAGACTAGCGGGAGCTCCTACAATGAGCAGTTCTTC,CASSIDLLKTSGSSYNEQFF
NA,TRBV10-2,TRBJ1-2,NA,TGCGCCAGCAGTGAGTCATCAGGGAATGGCTACACCTTC,CASSESSGNGYTF
TRBD2,TRBV27,TRBJ2-7,NA,TGTGCCAGCAGGCTAGCGGGAGTATCCGAGCAGTACTTC,CASRLAGVSEQYF
TRBD2,TRBV10-3,TRBJ2-3,NA,TGTGCCATCAGTGAGGCCACTAGCGGGGGGGTTAGCTTCACAGATACGCAGTATTTT,CAISEATSGGVSFTDTQYF
NA,TRBV7-9,TRBJ2-7,NA,TGTGCCAGCAGTTTCGCCGGCGCCTCTTACTACGAGCAGTACTTC,CASSFAGASYYEQYF
TRBD1,TRBV18,TRBJ1-5,once,TGTGCCAGCTCAGGATTACAGGGGCCTGTGCATTTT,CASSGLQGPVHF
NA,TRBV6-6,TRBJ1-4,NA,TGTGCCAGCAAACCCGGGTGGGCCACCCACGAAAAACTGTTTTTT,CASKPGWATHEKLFF
NA,TRBV6-6,TRBJ1-4,NA,TGTGCCAGCAGTTACTTCAGGGGAAGTTCTAATGAAAAACTGTTTTTT,CASSYFRGSSNEKLFF
NA,TRBV28,TRBJ1-5,NA,TGTGCCAGCAGTCGTCCACAGGCTAATAATCAGCCCCAGCATTTT,CASSRPQANNQPQHF
NA,TRBV28,TRBJ1-1,once,TGTGCCAGCAGTTTACCCCCCCTCTCGAACACTGAAGCTTTCTTT,CASSLPPLSNTEAFF
NA,TRBV6-1,TRBJ2-2,NA,TGTGCCAGCTTTCTGACAGGGAACACCGGGGAGCTGTTTTTT,CASFLTGNTGELFF
TRBD1,TRBV28,TRBJ1-5,NA,TGTGCCAGCAGCGCACATCAGGGGGAAGGTGGCAATCAGCCCCAGCATTTT,CASSAHQGEGGNQPQHF
NA,TRBV6-6,TRBJ1-3,NA,TGTGCCAGCAGTTACACGGGATTTGGAGACACCATATATTTT,CASSYTGFGDTIYF
TRBD2,TRBV4-3,TRBJ2-7,NA,TGCGCCAGCAGCCAAGATTGGGGGGGGAGATCCGAGCAGTACTTC,CASSQDWGGRSEQYF
NA,TRBV12-2,TRBJ2-7,NA,TGTGCAAGTCGACTTTCACCTAAGGAGGGCCACTTGAGCTCCTACGAGCAGTACTTC,CASRLSPKEGHLSSYEQYF
NA,TRBV11-2,TRBJ2-6,NA,TGTGCCAGCAGCTCCCTAAATTCCGGGGCCAACGTCCTGACTTTC,CASSSLNSGANVLTF
NA,TRBV30,TRBJ2-7,NA,TGTGCCTGGAGTGTACGTCGGGGGAGTACCTACGAGCAGTACTTC,CAWSVRRGSTYEQYF
TRBD2,TRBV6-4,TRBJ2-1,NA,TGTGCCAGCAGTGCACAGCGGGGCAAATACAATGAGCAGTTCTTC,CASSAQRGKYNEQFF
TRBD2,TRBV18,TRBJ2-7,NA,TGTGCCAGCTCTCCCTCATCCAGGACTAGCGGGACCCACGAGCAGTACTTC,CASSPSSRTSGTHEQYF
NA,TRBV6-6,TRBJ2-7,once,TGTGCCAGCAGTTCTCACGGACCCAACTCCTACGAGCAGTACTTC,CASSSHGPNSYEQYF
TRBD2,TRBV4-1,TRBJ2-5,NA,TGCGCCAGCAGCCAAGATCCCCAGACTAGCGCAGGAGACCAAGAGACCCAGTACTTC,CASSQDPQTSAGDQETQYF
NA,TRBV5-1,TRBJ1-2,NA,TGCGCCAGCAGTGGGAGCGACTATGGCTACACCTTC,CASSGSDYGYTF
NA,TRBV5-6,TRBJ2-5,NA,TGTGCCAGCAGCTTGGTCCATGGGGAGACCCAGTACTTC,CASSLVHGETQYF
NA,TRBV19,TRBJ2-7,NA,TGTGCCAGTAGTTATCAGGGGCAAACCTACGAGCAGTACTTC,CASSYQGQTYEQYF
TRBD1,TRBV5-5,TRBJ1-4,NA,TGTGCCAGCAGCTCCCTGACAGGGGCTAATGAAAAACTGTTTTTT,CASSSLTGANEKLFF
NA,TRBV6-5,TRBJ2-7,many,TGTGCCAGCAGTTTACCCAGCTCCCAAATCTACGAGCAGTACTTC,CASSLPSSQIYEQYF
NA,TRBV6-5,TRBJ2-7,NA,TGTGCCAGCAGTCCCTTAATCCCCTACGAGCAGTACTTC,CASSPLIPYEQYF
TRBD1,TRBV10-3,TRBJ1-2,few,TGTGCCATCACGTCAGGGGGTGGCTACACCTTC,CAITSGGGYTF
NA,TRBV7-2,TRBJ2-7,NA,TGTGCCAGCAGCTTAGTCCCGGGTTCCTACGAGCAGTACTTC,CASSLVPGSYEQYF
NA,TRBV11-1,TRBJ2-2,NA,TGTGCCAGCAGGTTTAAGGGGGAGCTGTTTTTT,CASRFKGELFF
TRBD2,TRBV6-1,TRBJ2-1,NA,TGTGCCAGCAGGGCCGTAGCGGGAGTAAAGAATGAGCAGTTCTTC,CASRAVAGVKNEQFF
TRBD2,TRBV6-1,TRBJ2-5,NA,TGTGCCAGCAGTGAACAGACTAGCGGGAAAGAGACCCAGTACTTC,CASSEQTSGKETQYF
TRBD2,TRBV9,TRBJ2-1,few,TGTGCCAGCAGCGAGGGACTAGCGGGACCCAGAGAGCAGTTCTTC,CASSEGLAGPREQFF
NA,TRBV4-3,TRBJ2-3,NA,TGCGCCAGCAGCCAAGAAGCTAGGGGACAAAACATTGGTACGCAGTATTTT,CASSQEARGQNIGTQYF
NA,TRBV9,TRBJ2-5,NA,TGTGCCAGCAGCGTAGAGTGGGTTGACCAAGAGACCCAGTACTTC,CASSVEWVDQETQYF